Below are 4 T cell receptor beta chains sequenced from a single sample in a study of T cell responses to AZD1222 COVID-19 vaccine. The assay was immunoSEQ multiplex PCR, and TCRdb's table has in-frame clones only and misses some. The sample consists of some 120,000 clones, roughly nine tenths of them appearing once. This sample comprised peripheral blood, obtained on day 0 of AZD1222 vaccination. The source of these receptors is an adult in good health.

This clone showed up just once. The V and J genes are TRBV6-2 or TRBV6-3 and TRBJ2-6, with D perhaps matching TRBD2 (7 bases). The CDR3 runs 15 residues. Trimming removed 6 bases at V and 2 bases at J, with 11 bases between. Germline V gene sequence: CDR1 MNHEY, CDR2 SVGEGT. The CDR3 reads CASSRGGAGANVLTF. CDR3 coding DNA: TGTGCCAGCAGCCGAGGGGGGGCTGGGGCCAACGTCCTGACTTTC.

The rearrangement uses TRBV7-3 and TRBJ2-3; 12 nucleotides match TRBD2. Germline V gene lookup returns CDR1 SGHTA and CDR2 FQGTGA. The ends lost 4 bases at V and 0 bases at J; junction bases unmatched: 5. The CDR3 consists of 17 residues. The DNA for the CDR3 is TGTGCCAGCAGCTCTAGCGGGGGGGCCCCTAGCACAGATACGCAGTATTTT. Its protein is CASSSSGGAPSTDTQYF.

CDR3 protein: CASSTVLWTYEQYF. CDR3 DNA: TGTGCCAGTAGCACAGTTCTCTGGACCTACGAGCAGTACTTC. The genes are TRBV19 and TRBJ2-7; no clear D. This CDR3 contains 14 residues. CDR1 is LNHDA and CDR2 is SQIVND in the germline V gene (reference sequence). Trimming removed 6 bases from V and 2 bases from J, with 14 bases in between. The entire variable domain, with the rest obtained from reference TRBV19 and TRBJ2-7, is as follows: DGGITQSPKYLFRKEGQNVTLSCEQNLNHDAMYWYRQDPGQGLRLIYYSQIVNDFQKGDIAEGYSVSREKKESFPLTVTSAQKNPTAFYLCASSTVLWTYEQYFGPGTRLTVT.

The rearrangement links TRBV4-3 to TRBJ2-2; 10 nucleotides line up with TRBD1. Unmatched junction bases numbered 1, after V lost 0 bases and J lost 0 bases. There are 17 residues in the CDR3. Germline V gene data show CDR1 as LGHNA and CDR2 as YSLEER. CDR3 coding DNA: TGCGCCAGCAGCCAAGAGACAGGGGGCTCGAACACCGGGGAGCTGTTTTTT. Protein: CASSQETGGSNTGELFF.